One and the same sample provided the 14 T cell receptor beta chains below, sequenced in a study of T-cell reconstitution after alpha-beta-depleted transplantation in children. A library of TCRbeta sequences, prepared with unique molecular identifiers, was generated. TCRdb recomputed calls from the PCR reads with MiXCR, one row per CDR3 protein. The table records about 640,000 distinct CDR3 sequences, roughly 15% of them present only once. The sequences come from PBMCs from the stem cell graft donor, collected from the stem cell graft. These receptor sequences come from a human donor who donated a stem cell graft to a child with acute myeloid leukemia.

This clonotype showed up just a few times. This chain connects TRBV5-6 to TRBJ2-1; 12 bases map to TRBD2. V shed 1 base, J shed 8 bases, and the junction held 7 bases outside the gene matches. CDR3 length equals 16 residues. CDR1 SGHDT and CDR2 YYEEEE come from the germline V gene. The CDR3 region is CASSLSPSGGAYEQFF. CDR3 sequence (DNA): TGTGCCAGCAGCTTGTCCCCTAGCGGGGGGGCGTATGAGCAGTTCTTC.

The chain joins TRBV18 to TRBJ1-2; 7 bases are a match to TRBD1. Germline CDR1 is KGHSH and CDR2 is LQKENI. V gave up 3 bases and J gave up 3 bases; unmatched junction bases: 7. This CDR3 contains 15 residues. The DNA for the CDR3 is TGTGCCAGCTCACCGGCGGACAGGATGGACTATGGCTACACCTTC. Translated: CASSPADRMDYGYTF. The full variable domain, rest sourced from reference TRBV18 and TRBJ1-2, is NAGVMQNPRHLVRRRGQEARLRCSPMKGHSHVYWYRQLPEEGLKFMVYLQKENIIDESGMPKERFSAEFPKEGPSILRIQQVVRGDSAAYFCASSPADRMDYGYTFGSGTRLTVV.

This clonotype was seen a few times. The chain employs TRBV28 and TRBJ1-2; D gene uncertain. This CDR3 is built from 16 residues. V lost 3 bases to trimming and J lost 4 bases, with 18 bases between them. From germline, CDR1 is MDHEN and CDR2 SYDVKM. This chain's CDR3 is CASSFGMDQEIYGYTF. The CDR3 nucleotides read TGTGCCAGCAGTTTCGGGATGGATCAGGAAATCTATGGCTACACCTTC.

Ten or more counts support this clonotype. In DNA, the CDR3 is TGTGCCAGCAGTCCTATAGCCAAAAACATTCAGTACTTC. Translated: CASSPIAKNIQYF. The rearrangement links TRBV6-1 to TRBJ2-4; D unclear. V was cut by 5 bases and J by 0 bases, with 5 bases left in between. Germline assignment: CDR1 MNHNS and CDR2 SASEGT. The CDR3 extends over 13 amino acids.

This clonotype came up a few times. V gene TRBV7-2 combines with J gene TRBJ2-4; 14 bases are a match to TRBD2. Germline CDR1 is SGHTA and CDR2 is FQGNSA. The CDR3 covers 16 residues. V lost 4 bases and J lost 9; bases outside the gene matches: 8. Here the CDR3 reads CASSSTSGGARGIQYF. The DNA of the CDR3 is TGTGCCAGCAGCTCGACTAGCGGGGGGGCGAGGGGCATTCAGTACTTC.

This clonotype was observed a few times. This chain links TRBV7-2 with TRBJ2-4, with 8 bases aligning to TRBD2. With 1 base clipped from V and 3 bases from J, the junction kept 5 bases outside the gene matches. There are 16 residues in the CDR3. Looked up from germline, CDR1 is SGHTA and CDR2 is FQGNSA. The CDR3, as DNA: TGTGCCAGCAGCTTAGGGGCGGGGGGCAACAAAAACATTCAGTACTTC. This translates into CASSLGAGGNKNIQYF.

The J gene is TRBJ1-3, the V gene TRBV7-2; 7 bases are a match to TRBD1. This CDR3 comprises 17 residues. Trimming cost V 2 bases and J 0 bases; bases outside gene matches: 7. Per the germline V gene, CDR1 is SGHTA and CDR2 is FQGNSA. The CDR3 nucleotides read TGTGCCAGCAGCTTACGGACAGGCCCTGACTCTGGAAACACCATATATTTT. It translates to CASSLRTGPDSGNTIYF.

The genes are TRBV20-1 and TRBJ2-2; D is unresolved. V was clipped by 3 bases and J by 3 bases, with 17 bases between them. Germline CDR1 DFQATT, CDR2 SNEGSKA (reference sequence). CDR3 length: 16 amino acids. CDR3 protein: CSASRSGVGHTGELFF. The CDR3 nucleotides are TGCAGTGCTAGTCGAAGTGGGGTCGGCCACACCGGGGAGCTGTTTTTT.

This clonotype was counted at least ten times. The chain has TRBV20-1 and TRBJ2-1; possible D gene TRBD2, 7 bases. The V and J ends lost 3 bases and 7 bases respectively, with 19 bases between them. Germline values: CDR1 DFQATT, CDR2 SNEGSKA (reference sequence). CDR3 length: 15 residues. The CDR3 protein is CSARHREGGPNEQFF. DNA for the CDR3: TGCAGTGCTAGGCATAGGGAGGGGGGGCCAAATGAGCAGTTCTTC.

This clonotype was seen repeatedly, ten times or more. This chain uses TRBV20-1 with TRBJ2-7, with 9 nucleotides matching TRBD1. This CDR3 is 14 amino acids long. Germline trimming cut 3 bases from V and 3 bases from J; bases unmatched to any gene: 6. CDR1 and CDR2 (germline): DFQATT, SNEGSKA (reference sequence). The CDR3 here is CSARGQGFNYEQYV. The CDR3, as DNA: TGCAGTGCTAGGGGACAGGGATTCAACTACGAGCAGTACGTC.

Comment on this clonotype: Possible read error: a much larger clone is one base away. The chain combines TRBV29-1 with TRBJ2-7; D possibly uses TRBD1 or TRBD2 (5 bases each). This CDR3 spans 13 amino acids. CDR1 is SQVTM, CDR2 ANQGSEA, per germline. CDR3 sequence: CRVVDRGKYEQYF. The CDR3, as DNA: TGCAGGGTTGTAGACAGAGGGAAATACGAGCAGTACTTC.

The chain combines TRBV7-2 with TRBJ1-1; no definite D call. The V end lost 1 base, the J end lost 4 bases, and 13 bases lay between the germline ends. The CDR3 totals 15 residues. Germline V CDR1 and CDR2: SGHTA, FQGNSA. The CDR3 DNA reads TGTGCCAGCAGCTTAGAAACGGCAGGAACCACTGAAGCTTTCTTT. Its translation: CASSLETAGTTEAFF.

CDR3 sequence (DNA): TGTGCCAGCAGCTTAGAGGGTAATTCCTACGAGCAGTACGTC. Protein: CASSLEGNSYEQYV. V usage is TRBV7-8 and J usage is TRBJ2-7; D call uncertain. V lost 1 base, J lost 1 base, and 8 bases lay in between. This CDR3 comprises 14 residues. CDR1 is SGHVS and CDR2 is FQNEAQ in the germline V gene.

The chain is built from TRBV6-2 or TRBV6-3 and TRBJ2-5, with D possibly TRBD1 on 6 matching bases. The germline V gene encodes CDR1 MNHEY and CDR2 SVGEGT. V was clipped by 6 bases and J by 9 bases, with 11 bases between them. The length of the CDR3 is 11 residues. Written as DNA, the CDR3 is TGTGCCAGCAGGATAGGGGGAGCCCAGTACTTC. Residues: CASRIGGAQYF.